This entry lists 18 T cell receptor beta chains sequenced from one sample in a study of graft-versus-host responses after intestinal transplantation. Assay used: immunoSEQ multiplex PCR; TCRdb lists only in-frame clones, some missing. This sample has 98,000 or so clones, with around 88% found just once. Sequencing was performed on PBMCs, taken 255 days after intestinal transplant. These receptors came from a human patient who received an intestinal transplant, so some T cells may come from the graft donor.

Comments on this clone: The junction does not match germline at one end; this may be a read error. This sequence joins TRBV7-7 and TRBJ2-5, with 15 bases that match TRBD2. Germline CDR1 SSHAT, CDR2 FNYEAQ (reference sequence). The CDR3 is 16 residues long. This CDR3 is CASSPGLAGGQETQYF. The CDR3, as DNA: TGTGCTAGCAGCCCGGGACTAGCGGGGGGCCAAGAGACCCAGTACTTC.

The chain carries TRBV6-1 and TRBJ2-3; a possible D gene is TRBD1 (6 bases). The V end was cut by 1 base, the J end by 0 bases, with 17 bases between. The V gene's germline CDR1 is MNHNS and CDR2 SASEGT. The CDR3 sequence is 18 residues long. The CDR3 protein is CASSEETGFLFSTDTQYF. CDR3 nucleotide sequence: TGTGCCAGCAGTGAAGAAACAGGGTTTCTCTTTAGCACAGATACGCAGTATTTT.

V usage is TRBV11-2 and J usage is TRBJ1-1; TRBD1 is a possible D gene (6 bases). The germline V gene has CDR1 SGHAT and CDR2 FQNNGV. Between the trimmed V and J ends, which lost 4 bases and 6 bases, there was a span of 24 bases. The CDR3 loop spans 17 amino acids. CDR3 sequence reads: CASSSIRSYRVGPEAFF. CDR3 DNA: TGTGCCAGCAGCTCGATAAGATCTTACAGGGTGGGACCTGAAGCTTTCTTT.

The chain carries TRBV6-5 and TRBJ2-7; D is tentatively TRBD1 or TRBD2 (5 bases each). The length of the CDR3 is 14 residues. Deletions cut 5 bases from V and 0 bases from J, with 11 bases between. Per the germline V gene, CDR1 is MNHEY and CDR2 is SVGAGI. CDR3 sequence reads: CASSGTASSYEQYF. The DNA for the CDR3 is TGTGCCAGCAGTGGGACGGCGAGCTCCTACGAGCAGTACTTC.

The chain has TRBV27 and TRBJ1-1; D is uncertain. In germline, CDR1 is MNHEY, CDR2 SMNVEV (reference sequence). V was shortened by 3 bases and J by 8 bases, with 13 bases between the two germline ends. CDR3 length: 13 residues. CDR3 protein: CASSFTIGEEAFF. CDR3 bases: TGTGCCAGCAGTTTTACTATCGGAGAAGAAGCTTTCTTT.

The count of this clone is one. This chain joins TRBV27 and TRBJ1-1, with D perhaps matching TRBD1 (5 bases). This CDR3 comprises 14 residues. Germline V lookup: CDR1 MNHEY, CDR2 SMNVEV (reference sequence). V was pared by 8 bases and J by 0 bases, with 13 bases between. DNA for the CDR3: TGTGCCAGCCTCGGGGCGGGGATGAACACTGAAGCTTTCTTT. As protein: CASLGAGMNTEAFF.

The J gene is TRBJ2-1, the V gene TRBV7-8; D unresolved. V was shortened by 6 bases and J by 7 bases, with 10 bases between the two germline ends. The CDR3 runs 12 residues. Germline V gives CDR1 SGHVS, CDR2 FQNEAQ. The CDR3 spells CASSLLQNEQFF. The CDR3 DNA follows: TGTGCCAGCAGTCTACTTCAAAATGAGCAGTTCTTC.

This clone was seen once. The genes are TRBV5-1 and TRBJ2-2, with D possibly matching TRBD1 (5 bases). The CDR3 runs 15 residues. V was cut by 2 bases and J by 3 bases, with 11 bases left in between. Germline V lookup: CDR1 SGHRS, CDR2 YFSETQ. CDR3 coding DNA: TGCGCCAGCAGCTTTGTAGGGGTGGACACCGGGGAGCTGTTTTTT. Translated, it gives CASSFVGVDTGELFF.

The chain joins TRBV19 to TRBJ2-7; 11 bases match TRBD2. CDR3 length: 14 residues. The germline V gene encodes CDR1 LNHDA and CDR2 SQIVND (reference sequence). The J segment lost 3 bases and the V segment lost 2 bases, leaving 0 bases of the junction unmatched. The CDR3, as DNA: TGTGCCAGTAGTATACTAGCGGGGGGCTACGAGCAGTACTTC. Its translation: CASSILAGGYEQYF.

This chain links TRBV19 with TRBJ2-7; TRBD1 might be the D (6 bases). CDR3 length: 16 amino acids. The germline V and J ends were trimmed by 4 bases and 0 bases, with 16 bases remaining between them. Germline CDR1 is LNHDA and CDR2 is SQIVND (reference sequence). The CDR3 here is CASSKVSTGHSYEQYF. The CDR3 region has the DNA TGTGCCAGTAGTAAGGTTTCGACAGGACACTCCTACGAGCAGTACTTC.

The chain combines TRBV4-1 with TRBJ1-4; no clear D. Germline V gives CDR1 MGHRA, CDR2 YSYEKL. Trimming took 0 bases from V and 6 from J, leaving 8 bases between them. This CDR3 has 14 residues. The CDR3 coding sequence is TGCGCCAGCAGCCAAGAGAACTGGGATGAAAAACTGTTTTTT. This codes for CASSQENWDEKLFF.

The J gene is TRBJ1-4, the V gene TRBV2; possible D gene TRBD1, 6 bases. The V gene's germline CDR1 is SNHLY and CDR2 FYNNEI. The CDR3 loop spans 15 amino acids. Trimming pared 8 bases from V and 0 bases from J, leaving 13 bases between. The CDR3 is CASLKRTATNEKLFF. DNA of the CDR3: TGTGCCAGCCTAAAAAGGACAGCAACTAATGAAAAACTGTTTTTT.

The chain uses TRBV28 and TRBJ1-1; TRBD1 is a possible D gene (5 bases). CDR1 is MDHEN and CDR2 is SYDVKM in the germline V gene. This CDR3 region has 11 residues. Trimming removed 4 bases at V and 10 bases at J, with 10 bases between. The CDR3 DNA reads TGTGCCAGCAGTTCGACGGGGGGAGCTTTCTTT. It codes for CASSSTGGAFF.

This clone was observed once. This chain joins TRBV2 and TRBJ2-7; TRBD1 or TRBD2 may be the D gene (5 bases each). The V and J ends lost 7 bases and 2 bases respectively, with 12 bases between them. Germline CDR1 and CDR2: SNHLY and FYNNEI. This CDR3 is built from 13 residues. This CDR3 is CASTWDPAYEQYF. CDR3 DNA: TGTGCCAGCACCTGGGACCCGGCCTACGAGCAGTACTTC.

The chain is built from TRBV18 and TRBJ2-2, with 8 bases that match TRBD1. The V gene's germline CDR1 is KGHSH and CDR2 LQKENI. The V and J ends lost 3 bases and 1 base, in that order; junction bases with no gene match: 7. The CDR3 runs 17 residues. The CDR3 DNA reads TGTGCCAGCTCACCCCCTAGGACAGGGAAGAACACCGGGGAGCTGTTTTTT. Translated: CASSPPRTGKNTGELFF.

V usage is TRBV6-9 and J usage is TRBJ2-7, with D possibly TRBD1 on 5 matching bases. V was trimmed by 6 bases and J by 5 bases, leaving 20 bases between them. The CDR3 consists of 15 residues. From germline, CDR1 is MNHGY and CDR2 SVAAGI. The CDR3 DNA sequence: TGTGCCAGCAGCGCCCTCCTAGGGGCGCACCACGAGCAGTACTTC. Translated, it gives CASSALLGAHHEQYF.

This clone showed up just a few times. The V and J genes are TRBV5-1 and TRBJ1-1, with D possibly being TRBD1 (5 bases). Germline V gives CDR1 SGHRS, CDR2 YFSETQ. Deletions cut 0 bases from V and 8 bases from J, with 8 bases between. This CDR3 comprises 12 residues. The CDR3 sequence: CASSLVGHEAFF. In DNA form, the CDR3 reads TGCGCCAGCAGCTTGGTGGGGCACGAAGCTTTCTTT.

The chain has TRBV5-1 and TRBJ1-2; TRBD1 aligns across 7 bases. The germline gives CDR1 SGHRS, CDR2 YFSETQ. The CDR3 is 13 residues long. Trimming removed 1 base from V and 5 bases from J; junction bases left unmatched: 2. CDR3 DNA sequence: TGCGCCAGCAGCTTGCCGACAGGGTATGGCTACACCTTC. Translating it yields CASSLPTGYGYTF. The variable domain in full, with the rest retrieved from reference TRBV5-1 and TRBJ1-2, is KAGVTQTPRYLIKTRGQQVTLSCSPISGHRSVSWYQQTPGQGLQFLFEYFSETQRNKGNFPGRFSGRQFSNSRSEMNVSTLELGDSALYLCASSLPTGYGYTFGSGTRLTVV.